This T cell receptor beta chain was identified in a study of blood T cell repertoires in COVID-19. Profiled with immunoSEQ multiplex PCR; TCRdb holds only in-frame clones, not every one. The sample holds around 230,000 clones, 82% seen once. The CDR3 has 15 amino acids. Germline values: CDR1 DFQATT, CDR2 SNEGSKA (reference sequence). Trimming removed 3 bases from V and 1 base from J, with 14 bases in between. The TCR originated in a woman aged 60-75 years with active or convalescent COVID-19. Sequences were obtained from peripheral blood. The chain combines TRBV20-1 with TRBJ2-3, with a weak D call TRBD2 (6 bases). The CDR3 reads CSASRRLGGTDTQYF. CDR3 DNA sequence: TGCAGTGCTAGTCGCAGACTAGGGGGCACAGATACGCAGTATTTT.